The T cell receptor (beta chain) under discussion was sequenced for a study of CD8+CD57+ T cells in acquired aplastic anemia (dated by TCRdb to 2016 to 2019). At the level of the whole study: On average, sorted CD4+ and CD8+ cells yielded approximately 3 ug of extracted DNA, with a range of roughly 0.18 to 30 ug. For healthy donor samples, the average read count was approximately 10 million for CD4+ cells and 11 million to 13 million for CD8+ cells.

Genomic DNA was used as template for profiling of TCR beta VDJ combinations and CDR3 sequences. TCR repertoire sequencing was run on an Illumina HiSeq 2000. Per the original workflow: TRBV/TRBJ rearrangement plots, CDR3 size and DJ length profiles, and Simpson's diversity index were used to assess repertoires. Whichever DNA sequence was most abundant in the deep sequencing data was defined as the immunodominant clone. CDR3 amino acid sequences were screened for sharing across subjects and compared with published repertoires and the VDJdb database. The public reads were quality trimmed at Q25 with fastp and then assembled into clones with MiXCR by TCRdb, keeping productive beta chains. One record per CDR3 amino acid sequence lists the most common genes and DNA. The V and J calls were determined by TCRdb, not by the authors. The sample table shows approximately 200,000 distinct CDR3 sequences, and over 60% are seen once. Clones ranked in the top ten supply approximately 30% of the sample.

Broader findings and caveats from the paper: Although roughly 30 CD8+ CDR3 sequences were shared by patients and controls, these sequences appeared highly expressed in patients and within the immunodominant clones of patients. CD8+ Simpson's diversity did not differ significantly between patients and healthy controls (P=0.060).

In the study, sorted CD4+ and CD8+ blood T cells from patients with severe aplastic anemia and from healthy subjects underwent deep sequencing of TCR repertoires. Ficoll-Paque density gradient centrifugation was used to isolate peripheral blood mononuclear cells. Before DNA extraction, CD4+ and CD8+ T cells were sorted by FACS or by magnetic beads. The CDR3 has 13 amino acids, counting the end cysteine and phenylalanine. Of the read, only the CDR3 DNA is kept; its 39 bases are in frame from base 1. The junction shows trimming of 3 bases on V and 5 bases on J, plus 13 bases between the germline ends. The germline V gene (reference sequence) yields DFQATT for CDR1 and SNEGSKA for CDR2. This clonotype showed up just once. What antigen it recognizes has not been identified. No much larger clone is present one base from it, and per-base qualities are unavailable. One read gives only weak evidence.

The V and J genes are TRBV20-1 and TRBJ2-5, with no confident D gene call. The receptor's source is a human donor in good health. Input material: sorted CD4+, CD8+, or CD8+CD57+ T cells (not recorded which) from PBMCs. The CDR3 sequence is CSASPLRMETQYF. The DNA sequence follows: TGCAGTGCTAGCCCCTTGCGTATGGAGACCCAGTACTTC.